The present T cell receptor beta chain was sequenced within a study of CD8 T cells in Susac syndrome. CD8+ and CD4+ T cells from blood underwent TCR beta sequencing, which was carried out in a high-throughput format. The multiple sclerosis control group comprised treatment-naive patients with stable or active relapsing-remitting disease. Negative isolation was used for CD8+ and CD4+ T cells and FACS enrichment for TEMRA cells. The CDR3 is made up of 12 amino acids. Trimming took off 3 bases at V and 5 bases at J, with 7 bases between the two ends. Reverse transcription used roughly 0.45 to 1 ug RNA and random hexamers. Amplification of TCR beta CDR3 spanned 54 Vbeta and 13 Jbeta via immunoSEQ multiplex PCR. TCRdb recomputed calls from the immunoSEQ multiplex PCR reads with MiXCR, one row per CDR3 protein. Among tens of thousands of distinct CDR3 sequences listed, approximately 95% were seen once.

The rearrangement joins TRBV12-3 or TRBV12-4 to TRBJ2-5; D gene ambiguous. The sequenced material came from CD8+ T cells from PBMCs. The clonotype was recovered from a human donor with multiple sclerosis. CDR3 nucleotide sequence: TGTGCCAGCAGTTTTCTAGTGGAGACCCAGTACTTC. This sequence encodes CASSFLVETQYF.